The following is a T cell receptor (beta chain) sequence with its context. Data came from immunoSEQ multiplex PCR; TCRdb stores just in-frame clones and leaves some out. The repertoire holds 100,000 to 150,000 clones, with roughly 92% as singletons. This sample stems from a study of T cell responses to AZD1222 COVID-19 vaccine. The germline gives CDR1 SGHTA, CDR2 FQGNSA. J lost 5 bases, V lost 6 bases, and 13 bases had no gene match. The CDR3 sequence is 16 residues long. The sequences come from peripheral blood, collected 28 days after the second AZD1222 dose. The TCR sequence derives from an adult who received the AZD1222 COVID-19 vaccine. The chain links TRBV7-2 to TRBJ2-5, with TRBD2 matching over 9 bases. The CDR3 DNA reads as TGTGCCAGCAGTCGAAGCCTGACTAGCGGTGCGGAGACCCAGTACTTC. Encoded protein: CASSRSLTSGAETQYF.